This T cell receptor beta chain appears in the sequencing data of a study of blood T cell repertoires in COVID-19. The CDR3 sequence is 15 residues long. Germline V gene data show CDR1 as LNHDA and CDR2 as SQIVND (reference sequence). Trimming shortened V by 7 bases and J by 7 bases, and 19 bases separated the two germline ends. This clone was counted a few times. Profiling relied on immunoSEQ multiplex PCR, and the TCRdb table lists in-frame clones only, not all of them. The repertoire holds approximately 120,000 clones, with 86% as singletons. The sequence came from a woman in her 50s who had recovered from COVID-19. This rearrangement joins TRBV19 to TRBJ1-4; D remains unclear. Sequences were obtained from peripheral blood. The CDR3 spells CASIGRRQGGEKLFF. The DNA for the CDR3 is TGTGCCAGTATTGGCAGGCGACAAGGTGGTGAAAAACTGTTTTTT.